The clone carrying this TCR beta chain was found a few times. What it binds is unknown. After constant-region reverse-primer amplification, full-length variable regions underwent semi-nested PCR with Nested Universal Primer A. TCRdb re-called the 5' RACE reads through MiXCR, storing one row per CDR3 protein. The table has 30,000 or so distinct CDR3 sequences, 25% to 30% seen once; the top ten hold 2.3%. The sorted Tregs were CD4+CD25+CD127-/low cells. General observations from the study: The TCR gene usage of tumor memory CD4+ T cells clustered together with blood and lymph node memory CD4+ cells and with lymph node naive CD4+ cells.

Sequencing was performed on tumor-infiltrating Tregs sorted from the breast tumor. This clonotype was obtained from a female donor with breast cancer.

CDR3 protein: CASSYLTGGTEAFF. CDR3 in DNA: TGTGCCAGCAGTTACCTGACAGGGGGCACTGAAGCTTTCTTT. The chain uses TRBV6-2 or TRBV6-3 and TRBJ1-1, with 9 positions matching TRBD1. Germline assignment: CDR1 MNHEY and CDR2 SVGEGT. The V and J ends lost 2 bases and 4 bases, in that order; junction bases with no gene match: 2. The CDR3 runs to 14 residues.